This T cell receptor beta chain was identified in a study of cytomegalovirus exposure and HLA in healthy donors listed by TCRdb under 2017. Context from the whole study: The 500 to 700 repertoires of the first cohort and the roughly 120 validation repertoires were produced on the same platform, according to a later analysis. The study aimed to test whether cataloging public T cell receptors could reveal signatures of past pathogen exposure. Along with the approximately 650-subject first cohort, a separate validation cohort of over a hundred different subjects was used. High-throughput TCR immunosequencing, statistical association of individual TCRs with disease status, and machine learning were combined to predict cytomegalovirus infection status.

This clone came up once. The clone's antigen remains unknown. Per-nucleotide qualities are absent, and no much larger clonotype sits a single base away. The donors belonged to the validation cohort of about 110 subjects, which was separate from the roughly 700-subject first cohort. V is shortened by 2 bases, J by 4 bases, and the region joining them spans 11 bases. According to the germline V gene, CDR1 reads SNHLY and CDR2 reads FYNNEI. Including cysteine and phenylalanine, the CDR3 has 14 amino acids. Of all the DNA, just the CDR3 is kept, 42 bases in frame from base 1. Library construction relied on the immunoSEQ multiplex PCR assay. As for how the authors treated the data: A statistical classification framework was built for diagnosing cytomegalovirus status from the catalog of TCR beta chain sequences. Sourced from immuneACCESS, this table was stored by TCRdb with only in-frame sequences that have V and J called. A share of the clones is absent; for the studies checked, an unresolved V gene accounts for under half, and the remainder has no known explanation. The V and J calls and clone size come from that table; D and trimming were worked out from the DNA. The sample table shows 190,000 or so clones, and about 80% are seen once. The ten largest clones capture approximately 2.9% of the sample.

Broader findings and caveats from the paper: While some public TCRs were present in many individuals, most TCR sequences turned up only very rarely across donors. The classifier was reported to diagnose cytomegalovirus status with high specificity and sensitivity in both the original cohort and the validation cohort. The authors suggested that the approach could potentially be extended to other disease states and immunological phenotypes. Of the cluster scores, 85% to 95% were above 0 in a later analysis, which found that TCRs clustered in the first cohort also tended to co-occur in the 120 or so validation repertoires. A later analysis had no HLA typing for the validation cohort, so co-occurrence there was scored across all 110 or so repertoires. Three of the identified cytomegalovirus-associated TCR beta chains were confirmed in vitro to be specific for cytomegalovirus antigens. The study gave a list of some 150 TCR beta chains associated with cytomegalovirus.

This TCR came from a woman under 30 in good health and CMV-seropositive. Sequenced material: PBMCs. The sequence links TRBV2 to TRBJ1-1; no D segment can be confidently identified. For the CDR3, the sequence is CASSEISGATEAFF. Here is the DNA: TGTGCCAGCAGTGAAATTTCGGGAGCCACTGAAGCTTTCTTT. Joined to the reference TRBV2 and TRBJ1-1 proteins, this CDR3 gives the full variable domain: EPEVTQTPSHQVTQMGQEVILRCVPISNHLYFYWYRQILGQKVEFLVSFYNNEISEKSEIFDDQFSVERPDGSNFTLKIRSTKLEDSAMYFCASSEISGATEAFFGQGTRLTVV.